This TCR beta chain came from a study of shared clonotypes between healthy human individuals. Study as a whole: Per donor, three plates held CD4 naive cells, three held CD4 memory, two held CD8 naive and one held CD8 memory.

Each replicate PCR on the sorted subsets used about 0.2 ug DNA (around 30,000 T cell genomes). As handled by the study authors: Junction-only immunoSEQ sequences carried no quality scores, so filtering differed. Only in-frame clones appear in the TCRdb table, and some are missing; sequencing was by immunoSEQ multiplex PCR. V and J calls and clone size come straight from that table; D and trimming were deduced from the DNA. In the table there are about 380,000 clones, just over 95% of which are singletons. Combining CD45RO+ cells with CCR7-negative CD45RA+ TemRA cells gave CD8 memory. CDR1 and CDR2 (germline): SEHNR, FQNEAQ (reference sequence). V gave up 4 bases and J gave up 8 bases; unmatched junction bases: 9. There are 15 residues in the CDR3.

The sequencing sample was made of memory CD8+ T cells sorted from blood. Described subset: CD45RO+ cells pooled with CCR7-negative TemRA cells. V usage is TRBV7-9 and J usage is TRBJ2-1; 9 bases line up with TRBD2. This receptor was obtained from a man aged 25-45 years in good health. The CDR3 DNA sequence: TGTGCCAGCAGCTCGGGCGGGAGGGCCCTCGATGAGCAGTTCTTC. Its translation is CASSSGGRALDEQFF.